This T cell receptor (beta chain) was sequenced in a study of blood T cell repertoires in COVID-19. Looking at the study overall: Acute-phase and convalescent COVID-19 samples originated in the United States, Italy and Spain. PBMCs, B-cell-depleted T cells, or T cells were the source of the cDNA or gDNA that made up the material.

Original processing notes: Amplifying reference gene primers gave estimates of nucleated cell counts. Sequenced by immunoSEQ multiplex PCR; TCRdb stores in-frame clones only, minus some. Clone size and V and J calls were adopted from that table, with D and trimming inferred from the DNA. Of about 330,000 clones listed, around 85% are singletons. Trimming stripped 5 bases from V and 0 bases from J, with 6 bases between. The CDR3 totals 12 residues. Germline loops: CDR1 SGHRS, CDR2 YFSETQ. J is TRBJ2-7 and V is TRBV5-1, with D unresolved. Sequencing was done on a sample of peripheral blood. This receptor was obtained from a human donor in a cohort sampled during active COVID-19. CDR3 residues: CASRTSSYEQYF. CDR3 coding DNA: TGCGCCAGCAGAACGAGCTCCTACGAGCAGTACTTC.